One sample yielded the 28 T cell receptor beta chains listed below, sequenced in a study of tumor-infiltrating lymphocytes in primary liver carcinoma (dated by TCRdb to about 2017). The sequencer was an Illumina HiSeq 2500. Starting from about 550 ng total RNA, TCRbeta-specific cDNA was produced by reverse transcription with a constant-region primer and ProtoScript II reverse transcriptase. Three nested multiplex PCR rounds, following a slightly modified ARM-PCR procedure, were used to build the TCRbeta libraries. The first two PCR rounds used multiplex TRBV1-TRBV30 forward primers with a Cbeta reverse primer, each for about 10 cycles. Using fastp at Q25 and MiXCR, TCRdb reprocessed the public reads and kept productive beta chains. One record per CDR3 amino acid sequence lists the most common genes and DNA. In all, the sample holds 90,000 to 150,000 distinct CDR3 sequences, and approximately 71% of those were seen once. Around 8.1% of the sample belongs to the ten largest clones.

Without any cell sorting, total RNA and DNA were co-extracted from about 20-30 mg of bulk tissue using the AllPrep DNA/RNA mini kit. Sequences were obtained from tumor-adjacent normal liver tissue. All receptors derive from a woman aged 55-75 years with primary liver carcinoma and hepatitis B virus infection.

This clonotype was seen a handful of times. The chain is built from TRBV11-2 and TRBJ2-7; 11 bases fit TRBD2. Looked up from germline, CDR1 is SGHAT and CDR2 is FQNNGV. The CDR3 totals 20 residues. V shed 3 bases and J 0 bases; nucleotides not matched to a gene: 16. The CDR3 bases are TGTGCCAGCAGCTTGAGGGAGGGGAGGACTAGCGGGCTCAGCTCCTACGAGCAGTACTTC. It yields the protein CASSLREGRTSGLSSYEQYF.

Worth noting for this clonotype: One junction end disagrees with the germline gene, perhaps due to a read error. The V gene is TRBV4-1, the J gene TRBJ2-4; D is possibly TRBD2 (5 bases). Germline V gene sequence: CDR1 MGHRA, CDR2 YSYEKL. The CDR3 runs to 15 residues. This CDR3 reads CASSPFGEAINIHYF. Written as DNA, the CDR3 is TGCGCCAGCAGCCCCTTCGGGGAAGCCATAAACATTCACTACTTC.

For this clonotype: Given a much more abundant clone one base away, this may be a read error. The chain recombines TRBV5-5 with TRBJ2-1, with 15 bases fitting TRBD2. The germline V gene encodes CDR1 SGHKS and CDR2 YYEKEE (reference sequence). The CDR3 has 18 residues. In nucleotides, the CDR3 is TGTGTCAGCAGCTTGGTTGGGACTAGCGGGGGGTTCTACAATGAGCAGTTCTTC. Encoded protein: CVSSLVGTSGGFYNEQFF.

To note about this clonotype: The CDR3 end shows no conserved phenylalanine or tryptophan, and so a read error is likely. The chain couples TRBV4-1 to TRBJ1-1; D not resolved. CDR1 and CDR2 (germline): MGHRA, YSYEKL. This CDR3 is built from 16 residues. CDR3 nucleotide sequence: TGCTCCAGCAGCCTTTCATCAAGTATGTCGAACACTGAAGCTTTCTAT. Residues: CSSSLSSSMSNTEAFY.

As to this clonotype: The junction shows a germline mismatch at one end, possibly a read error. The chain recombines TRBV6-1 with TRBJ2-5; the D gene is possibly TRBD1 (6 bases). The CDR3 length is 14 residues. CDR1 is MNHNS, CDR2 SASEGT, per germline. Here the CDR3 DNA reads TGTGCCTGCAGTGTAAGGGGGATCGGGGAGACCCAATACTTC. Amino acid sequence: CACSVRGIGETQYF.

In the case of this clonotype: Since the CDR3 does not end with the conserved phenylalanine or tryptophan, this likely comes from a read error. This rearrangement joins TRBV4-1 to TRBJ2-7; the D gene could be TRBD1 or TRBD2 (5 bases each). This CDR3 is built from 15 residues. V lost 3 bases to trimming and J lost 0 bases, with 12 bases between them. The V gene's germline CDR1 is MGHRA and CDR2 YSYEKL. The CDR3 region has the DNA TGCGCCAGCAGCCATGAGGGGTCCTACTCCTACGAGCAGTACTAC. Translating gives CASSHEGSYSYEQYY.

As for this clonotype: Given the absence of the conserved phenylalanine or tryptophan at the CDR3 end, a read error is likely. The genes are TRBV11-2 and TRBJ1-1, with D perhaps TRBD1 (6 bases). The CDR3 is 17 residues long. Per germline, CDR1 SGHAT and CDR2 FQNNGV. The CDR3 nucleotides read TGTGCCAGCAGCTCCCGACCGACGCGGGGGGCGAACAGTGAAGCTTTCTAT. Amino acid sequence: CASSSRPTRGANSEAFY.

The rearrangement links TRBV7-8 to TRBJ1-2; D gene unclear. This CDR3 spans 15 amino acids. In germline, CDR1 is SGHVS, CDR2 FQNEAQ. V was cut by 2 bases and J by 7 bases, with 17 bases left in between. This CDR3 is CASSLSSGSWCGYTF. The CDR3 region has the DNA TGTGCCAGCAGCTTAAGTTCGGGGTCATGGTGTGGCTACACCTTC.

As regards this clonotype: A much larger clone lies a single base off, so this may be a read error. The V and J genes are TRBV7-9 and TRBJ1-1; 8 bases are a match to TRBD1. Germline CDR1 reads SEHNR; CDR2 reads FQNEAQ (reference sequence). The CDR3 sequence is 13 residues long. CDR3 sequence reads: CAGSYGQGTEAFF. The CDR3 nucleotides are TGTGCCGGCAGCTACGGACAGGGCACTGAAGCTTTCTTT.

This clonotype was observed at least ten times. The chain is built from TRBV30 and TRBJ2-1; weak D call: TRBD2 (7 bases). The CDR3 length is 15 residues. Trimming pared 0 bases from V and 4 bases from J, leaving 13 bases between. Germline V gene data show CDR1 as GTSNPN and CDR2 as SVGIG (reference sequence). The CDR3 spells CAWSVRGGGYNEQFF. The CDR3, as DNA: TGTGCCTGGAGTGTACGCGGGGGCGGGTACAATGAGCAGTTCTTC.

In the case of this clonotype: A much larger clonotype is one base distant, so this may be a read error. The chain combines TRBV5-1 with TRBJ2-3; D may be TRBD1 (6 bases). The germline V and J ends were trimmed by 4 bases and 8 bases, with 20 bases remaining between them. The CDR3 totals 15 residues. Per germline, CDR1 SGHRS and CDR2 YFSETQ. The CDR3 nucleotides read TGCGCCAGCAGCACCGGGACACTCGGGGCAGCTACGCAGTATTTT. Translation: CASSTGTLGAATQYF.

Concerning this clonotype: This sequence may be a read error, since a much larger clone differs from it by one base. The chain employs TRBV5-1 and TRBJ2-1; 8 bases line up with TRBD2. The length of the CDR3 is 16 residues. V shed 0 bases and J 5 bases; nucleotides not matched to a gene: 7. Per germline, CDR1 SGHRS and CDR2 YFSETQ. CDR3 in amino acids: CASSLDQREIHNEQFF. The CDR3 DNA follows: TGCGCCAGCAGCTTGGACCAGCGGGAGATTCACAATGAGCAGTTCTTC.

The sample holds a few counts of this clonotype. The conserved closing phenylalanine or tryptophan is absent in this CDR3, likely reflecting a read error. J is TRBJ2-1 and V is TRBV4-1; TRBD1 is a possible D gene (5 bases). The CDR3 extends over 17 amino acids. Germline values: CDR1 MGHRA, CDR2 YSYEKL. V lost 2 bases to trimming and J lost 5 bases, with 19 bases between them. The CDR3 loop reads CASSQFRRLDTHNEQFL. The CDR3 DNA reads as TGCGCCAGCAGCCAATTTCGCCGACTGGACACCCACAATGAGCAGTTCCTC.

This clonotype was seen only a few times. V and J are TRBV5-6 and TRBJ2-7, with 10 bases identical to TRBD2. Germline V gene data show CDR1 as SGHDT and CDR2 as YYEEEE. The ends lost 2 bases at V and 2 bases at J; junction bases unmatched: 4. The CDR3 sequence is 15 residues long. The CDR3 sequence is CASSFASGRAYEQYF. In nucleotides, the CDR3 is TGTGCCAGCAGCTTCGCAAGCGGGAGGGCCTACGAGCAGTACTTC.

To note about this clonotype: The junction departs from the called germline gene at one end, perhaps through a read error. This chain uses TRBV7-9 with TRBJ1-1, with TRBD1 matching 8 bases. CDR1 SEHNR and CDR2 FQNEAQ come from the germline V gene (reference sequence). This CDR3 has 15 residues. The CDR3 DNA reads TGTGCCAGCAGTGACCTGACAGGGGAGCACCTCGAAGCTTCCTTT. It yields the protein CASSDLTGEHLEASF.

This clonotype showed up just a few times. The J gene is TRBJ2-1, the V gene TRBV28; D remains ambiguous. This CDR3 comprises 13 residues. Trimming removed 1 base at V and 8 bases at J, with 9 bases between. In germline, CDR1 is MDHEN, CDR2 SYDVKM. The CDR3 loop reads CASSLLPWHEQFF. The CDR3 coding sequence is TGTGCCAGCAGTTTATTACCGTGGCATGAGCAGTTCTTC.

This rearrangement joins TRBV29-1 to TRBJ2-2; no reliable D call. The CDR3 is 12 amino acids. The ends were cut back, 8 bases at V and 5 bases at J, with 12 bases in the middle. Germline V gives CDR1 SQVTM, CDR2 ANQGSEA. CDR3 residues: CSIPRLTGELFF. The CDR3 coding sequence is TGCAGCATCCCACGGTTAACCGGGGAGCTGTTTTTT.

Regarding this clonotype: Since a much larger clone is just one base distant, this may be a read error. This sequence joins TRBV4-2 and TRBJ1-1, with D possibly being TRBD1 (6 bases). The CDR3 runs 16 residues. Germline V gene lookup returns CDR1 LGHNA and CDR2 YNFKEQ. The CDR3 bases are TGTGCCAGCAGCCGACGGGGGGGGGCCAGGAACGCTGAAGCTTTCTTT. Amino acids: CASSRRGGARNAEAFF.

Points on this clonotype: A read error may explain this, as a much larger clone is one base away. The V gene is TRBV7-9, the J gene TRBJ2-1; 7 bases agree with TRBD2. J lost 9 bases, V lost 7 bases, and 18 bases had no gene match. CDR3 length equals 16 residues. The V gene's germline CDR1 is SEHNR and CDR2 FQNEAQ (reference sequence). CDR3 region: CASTLTGGSGHGEQFF. The CDR3 DNA reads TGTGCCAGCACCCTCACGGGCGGGAGCGGCCATGGTGAGCAGTTCTTC.

As regards this clonotype: An end of the junction differs from the germline gene, which may be a read error. The V call is TRBV11-1, the J call TRBJ1-1; a weak D match, TRBD1 (6 bases). The germline V gene has CDR1 SGHAT and CDR2 FQDESV (reference sequence). The CDR3 runs to 14 residues. The CDR3, as DNA: TGTGCCGGCAGCTCAGGGAGGGGGATCACTGAAGCTTTCTTT. Its translation: CAGSSGRGITEAFF.

Concerning this clonotype: A clone one base away is much larger, so this may be a read error. The genes are TRBV5-4 and TRBJ2-5; TRBD2 aligns across 9 bases. This CDR3 contains 15 residues. Germline CDR1 SGHNT, CDR2 YYREEE (reference sequence). Written as DNA, the CDR3 is TGTGCCAGCAGCTTGCGGCTAGCGGGGACAGAGATCCAGTACTTC. This translates into CASSLRLAGTEIQYF.

This clonotype was seen once. One end of the junction fails to match germline, which may point to a read error. The chain links TRBV6-2 or TRBV6-3 to TRBJ1-5, with no clear D. The CDR3 extends over 14 amino acids. CDR1 is MNHEY, CDR2 SVGEGT, per germline. The CDR3 DNA sequence: TGTGCCAGCAGTTACGGCGTCGGCAATCAGCCCCAGCACTTT. The encoded protein is CASSYGVGNQPQHF.

The rearrangement joins TRBV25-1 to TRBJ2-1; D unclear. CDR3 length equals 18 residues. In germline, CDR1 is MGHDK, CDR2 SYGVNS. The DNA for the CDR3 is TGTGCGGGCAGTGAGCCGACCGTGTTCGGCGGCTCCTACAATGAGCAGTTCTTC. This sequence encodes CAGSEPTVFGGSYNEQFF. Using reference TRBV25-1 and TRBJ2-1 for the parts outside the CDR3, the full variable domain is EADIYQTPRYLVIGTGKKITLECSQTMGHDKMYWYQQDPGMELHLIHYSYGVNSTEKGDLSSESTVSRIRTEHFPLTLESARPSHTSQYLCAGSEPTVFGGSYNEQFFGPGTRLTVL.

This chain links TRBV7-3 with TRBJ2-2; TRBD1 aligns across 8 bases. The V segment lost 3 bases and the J segment 3 bases; nucleotides outside the gene matches: 0. Germline CDR1 is SGHTA and CDR2 is FQGTGA. The CDR3 is made up of 14 amino acids. CDR3 protein: CASSLGQDTGELFF. The CDR3 DNA is TGTGCCAGCAGCTTGGGACAGGACACCGGGGAGCTGTTTTTT.

Comments on this clonotype: Without the conserved terminal phenylalanine or tryptophan, this CDR3 likely stems from a read error. The chain has TRBV6-1 and TRBJ1-2; D gene unclear. The length of the CDR3 is 14 residues. Germline lookup yields CDR1 MNHNS and CDR2 SASEGT. The CDR3 loop is CASSESRNSYGYTL. As DNA, the CDR3 is TGTGCCAGCAGTGAATCCAGGAACAGCTATGGTTACACCTTA.

To note about this clonotype: The missing conserved phenylalanine or tryptophan at the end of this CDR3 makes a read error likely. The rearrangement joins TRBV25-1 to TRBJ2-7, with D unclear. The CDR3 has 11 amino acids. Germline values: CDR1 MGHDK, CDR2 SYGVNS. The CDR3 loop is CASGEYYEQYY. The CDR3 coding sequence is TGTGCCAGCGGTGAATACTACGAGCAGTACTAC.

Of note for this clonotype: A read error may produce the germline difference seen at one junction end. The chain uses TRBV29-1 and TRBJ2-4, with 7 bases identical to TRBD2. Germline assignment: CDR1 SQVTM and CDR2 ANQGSEA. This CDR3 is 13 amino acids long. In DNA form, the CDR3 reads TGCAGCGATGGGGGGGGAGGCAAAAGCATTCAGTACTTC. It encodes CSDGGGGKSIQYF.

This clonotype appeared a few times. This could be a read error, since a much larger clone is one nucleotide away. The rearrangement joins TRBV6-2 or TRBV6-3 to TRBJ2-1, with D perhaps matching TRBD1 or TRBD2 (5 bases each). Trimming removed 5 bases from V and 5 bases from J, with 16 bases in between. This CDR3 region has 15 residues. Per germline, CDR1 MNHEY and CDR2 SVGEGT. Here the CDR3 reads CASSTTGTTHNEQFF. DNA of the CDR3: TGTGCCAGCAGTACGACCGGGACGACGCACAATGAGCAGTTCTTC.